This is a list of T cell receptor beta chains from one sample in a study of blood T cell repertoires in COVID-19. Profiling relied on immunoSEQ multiplex PCR, and the TCRdb table lists in-frame clones only, not all of them. This table has 350,000 to 450,000 clones, 85% appearing once. Sequencing input: peripheral blood. Every receptor here comes from a woman aged 18-29 years with acute or convalescent COVID-19. Each CDR3 is given with its conserved first and last residue. The D gene is left open where the match is weak. Size tells how often a clone was seen (once, few, many) or the class of an expanded clone, and some rows leave it out.

.	TRBV24-1	TRBJ1-5	.	CATSDRFQSQPQHF	TGTGCCACCAGTGACAGGTTCCAATCCCAGCCCCAGCATTTT
.	TRBV4-1	TRBJ2-5	TRBD2	CASSQTGGEFRETQYF	TGCGCCAGCAGCCAAACGGGAGGGGAATTTAGAGAGACCCAGTACTTC
.	TRBV11-2	TRBJ2-7	TRBD2	CASSLEASGGYEQYF	TGTGCCAGCAGCTTAGAGGCTAGCGGGGGCTACGAGCAGTACTTC
few	TRBV7-9	TRBJ2-5	.	CASSSRTEGAGETQYF	TGTGCCAGCAGCTCCCGTACGGAGGGGGCCGGGGAGACCCAGTACTTC
.	TRBV19	TRBJ1-1	.	CASHGGGAQETEAFF	TGTGCCAGTCATGGGGGAGGGGCGCAGGAGACTGAAGCTTTCTTT
.	TRBV9	TRBJ1-6	.	CASSVATTNNSPLHF	TGTGCCAGCAGCGTAGCTACGACAAATAATTCACCCCTCCACTTT
.	TRBV6-5	TRBJ2-5	.	CATRGGLDQETQYF	TGTGCAACTAGGGGGGGGTTGGACCAAGAGACCCAGTACTTC
.	TRBV7-3	TRBJ2-1	TRBD1	CASSLQGQGITEQFF	TGTGCCAGCAGCTTACAGGGACAGGGGATTACTGAGCAGTTCTTC
.	TRBV20-1	TRBJ1-6	.	CSASLTGMGNSPLHF	TGCAGTGCTAGTCTCACAGGGATGGGGAATTCACCCCTCCACTTT
.	TRBV28	TRBJ2-2	TRBD2	CASSLFYLVGRVGTGELFF	TGTGCCAGCAGTTTATTCTACCTGGTCGGGAGGGTTGGCACCGGGGAGCTGTTTTTT
.	TRBV28	TRBJ2-6	.	CASQEDGELAAGANVLTF	TGTGCCAGCCAAGAAGATGGGGAACTAGCTGCTGGGGCCAACGTCCTGACTTTC
.	TRBV3-1/TRBV3-2	TRBJ2-7	TRBD2	CASSQGLADPKYYEQYF	TGTGCCAGCAGCCAAGGACTAGCTGATCCTAAGTATTACGAGCAGTACTTC
.	TRBV5-6	TRBJ2-7	.	CASSWSSYEQYF	TGTGCCAGCAGCTGGAGCTCCTACGAGCAGTACTTC
.	TRBV9	TRBJ1-4	.	CASSLMGGFGEKLFF	TGTGCCAGCAGCTTGATGGGAGGGTTTGGGGAAAAACTGTTTTTT
.	TRBV6-2/TRBV6-3	TRBJ2-3	.	CASSYSSVTDTQYF	TGTGCCAGCAGTTACTCGTCCGTCACAGATACGCAGTATTTT
.	TRBV5-4	TRBJ2-1	TRBD2	CASRRSSGRETANEQFF	TGTGCCAGCAGGCGATCTAGCGGGAGGGAAACGGCAAATGAGCAGTTCTTC
.	TRBV6-1	TRBJ2-5	TRBD2	CASSDLSGGGTTRQTQYF	TGTGCCAGCAGTGACTTAAGCGGCGGGGGGACTACAAGACAGACCCAGTACTTC
.	TRBV6-5	TRBJ2-7	TRBD2	CATRVSGTSSEQYF	TGTGCCACCAGGGTTAGCGGGACTAGTAGCGAGCAGTACTTC
.	TRBV6-1	TRBJ1-1	TRBD1	CASSEDGTGAFF	TGTGCCAGCAGTGAAGATGGGACAGGTGCTTTCTTT
.	TRBV4-1	TRBJ2-2	TRBD1	CASSQPDRGLRTGELFF	TGCGCCAGCAGCCAACCTGACAGGGGGCTACGTACCGGGGAGCTGTTTTTT
.	TRBV28	TRBJ2-7	.	CASSSPRALYEQYF	TGTGCCAGCAGCTCCCCCAGGGCATTGTATGAGCAGTACTTC
.	TRBV5-5	TRBJ2-5	.	CASSHGQTKETQYF	TGTGCCAGCAGCCACGGACAGACAAAAGAGACCCAGTACTTC
.	TRBV5-6	TRBJ2-7	.	CASSLLEGQFSYEQYF	TGTGCCAGCAGCTTGCTGGAAGGACAGTTCTCCTACGAGCAGTACTTC
.	TRBV11-2	TRBJ1-3	.	CASSLDTSISGNTIYF	TGTGCCAGCAGCTTAGATACAAGTATCTCTGGAAACACCATATATTTT
.	TRBV10-3	TRBJ2-7	TRBD1	CAGSGQGETYEQYF	TGTGCCGGGTCGGGACAGGGGGAGACCTACGAGCAGTACTTC
.	TRBV15	TRBJ2-7	TRBD2	CATSGDYSYEQYF	TGTGCCACCAGCGGGGACTACTCCTACGAGCAGTACTTC
few	TRBV27	TRBJ2-1	.	CASSLSRDTYNEQFF	TGTGCCAGCAGTTTATCCCGGGACACTTACAATGAGCAGTTCTTC
.	TRBV3-1/TRBV3-2	TRBJ1-5	TRBD1	CASSQGQGAWQPQHF	TGTGCCAGCAGCCAGGGGCAGGGGGCTTGGCAGCCCCAGCATTTT
.	TRBV18	TRBJ1-1	TRBD1	CASSPIGQGTTEAFF	TGTGCCAGCTCACCCATAGGACAGGGGACCACTGAAGCTTTCTTT
.	TRBV27	TRBJ1-2	TRBD1	CASSSSGGFNYGYTF	TGTGCCAGCAGTTCCTCAGGGGGATTTAACTATGGCTACACCTTC
.	TRBV3-1/TRBV3-2	TRBJ2-1	TRBD2	CASSQDESSGGPNEQFF	TGTGCCAGCAGCCAAGATGAGTCTAGCGGGGGGCCCAATGAGCAGTTCTTC
.	TRBV12-5	TRBJ1-2	TRBD1	CASGSPRGTGLINYGYTF	TGTGCTAGTGGTTCTCCGAGAGGGACAGGCCTTATAAACTATGGCTACACCTTC
.	TRBV2	TRBJ2-5	.	CASSTDPRTQYF	TGTGCCAGCTCGACAGACCCTCGGACCCAGTACTTC
.	TRBV28	TRBJ1-1	.	CASSLPTGLYTEAFF	TGTGCCAGCAGTTTACCTACAGGGCTTTACACTGAAGCTTTCTTT
.	TRBV28	TRBJ1-2	TRBD1	CASSTRQGLGYTF	TGTGCCAGCAGTACTAGACAGGGTCTTGGCTACACCTTC
few	TRBV6-1	TRBJ1-2	.	CASSEEGQVMIYGYTF	TGTGCCAGCAGTGAAGAGGGGCAGGTGATGATCTATGGCTACACCTTC
.	TRBV19	TRBJ2-3	.	CASSIRDNYEGADTDTQYF	TGTGCCAGTAGTATACGGGACAACTACGAAGGGGCGGACACAGATACGCAGTATTTT
.	TRBV7-6	TRBJ2-1	.	CASSLARTEQFF	TGTGCCAGCAGCTTAGCGAGGACAGAGCAGTTCTTC
.	TRBV12-5	TRBJ1-6	.	CASGLYGAVSPLHF	TGTGCTAGTGGACTGTATGGGGCGGTATCACCCCTCCACTTT
.	TRBV27	TRBJ2-7	.	CAYLTRDKRYEQYF	TGTGCCTATCTGACCCGGGACAAACGCTACGAGCAGTACTTC
once	TRBV19	TRBJ1-1	.	CAIQNPQFPSTEAFF	TGTGCCATTCAAAATCCCCAATTCCCCAGTACTGAAGCTTTCTTT